This T cell receptor beta chain was identified in a study of blood T cell repertoires in COVID-19. Germline-derived CDR1 and CDR2 are SGHTA and FQGTGA. Trimming removed 0 bases from V and 2 bases from J, with 10 bases in between. CDR3 length equals 15 residues. Here immunoSEQ multiplex PCR was the method, and the copy in TCRdb shows in-frame clones only, minus some. The sample has 200,000 to 250,000 clones; 83% are singletons. The V and J genes are TRBV7-3 and TRBJ1-1; TRBD1 is a possible D gene (5 bases). The source material was peripheral blood. The TCR originated in a woman between 25 and 40 years old with COVID-19, enrolled during active disease. As DNA, the CDR3 is TGTGCCAGCAGCTTAACGTGGGGCCTTAACACTGAAGCTTTCTTT. This gives the protein CASSLTWGLNTEAFF.